The entry that follows covers one TCR beta chain sequence. The target antigen is unknown. These data come from a study of T cell responses to AZD1222 COVID-19 vaccine. The study's findings and limits: Reportedly, nearly half the spike-specific TCRs target unmutated variant regions. A mostly white British donor set with more females was recruited, and clonal diversity was possibly underestimated. Spike-specific TCR breadth and depth both grew after two AZD1222 doses.

Measured with immunoSEQ multiplex PCR; TCRdb has only the in-frame clones, and not every one. The repertoire includes about 140,000 clones, approximately 90% of them detected once, and about 4.5% sits in the top ten. The CDR3 runs 15 residues. Trimming at V came to 5 bases and at J to 2 bases, leaving 4 bases not matched to a gene. Germline CDR1 SNHLY, CDR2 FYNNEI. The rearrangement links TRBV2 to TRBJ1-4, with 8 bases matching TRBD1. This TCR came from an adult in good health. The starting material was peripheral blood, obtained on day 0 of AZD1222 vaccination. The CDR3 spells CASSRQGATNEKLFF. CDR3 nucleotides: TGTGCCAGCAGTCGGCAGGGGGCTACTAATGAAAAACTGTTTTTT.